This T cell receptor beta chain was observed in a study of neoadjuvant anti-PD-1 for oral cavity cancer. At the level of the study: Patients without progression got a fourth dose around day 43.

TCRdb keeps only in-frame clones here, not all; method: immunoSEQ multiplex PCR. This sample yields about 14,000 clones, of which about 70% are seen a single time; 3% belongs to the top ten. Whole-study results and caveats: After neoadjuvant nivolumab, PBMC T cell clonality was significantly higher in non-responders than responders. Only a few patients per response group were TCR-analyzed; validation needed.

V was shortened by 2 bases and J by 4 bases, with 12 bases between the two germline ends. Germline V gives CDR1 MNHNS, CDR2 SASEGT. This CDR3 contains 15 residues. Comments on this clone: Its matching antigen is unknown.

This sequence originates from a person between 40 and 85 years old with oral cavity squamous cell carcinoma. The chain carries TRBV6-1 and TRBJ2-1; no firm D call. Sample: PBMCs, taken before nivolumab (anti-PD-1) treatment. The chain's CDR3 is CASSESPSEYNEQFF. DNA for the CDR3: TGTGCCAGCAGTGAATCCCCCTCCGAATACAATGAGCAGTTCTTC.